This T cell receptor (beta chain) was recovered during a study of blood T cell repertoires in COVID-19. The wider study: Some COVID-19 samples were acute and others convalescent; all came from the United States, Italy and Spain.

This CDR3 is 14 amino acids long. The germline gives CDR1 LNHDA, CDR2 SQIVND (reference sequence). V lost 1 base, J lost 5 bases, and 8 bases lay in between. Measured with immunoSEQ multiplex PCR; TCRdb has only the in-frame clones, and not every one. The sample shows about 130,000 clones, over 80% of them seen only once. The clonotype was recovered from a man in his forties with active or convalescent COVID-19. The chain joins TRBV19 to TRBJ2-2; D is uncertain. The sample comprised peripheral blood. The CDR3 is CASSIVAGTGELFF. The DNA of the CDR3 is TGTGCCAGTAGTATAGTGGCAGGAACCGGGGAGCTGTTTTTT.